The rows below give T cell receptor beta chains drawn from one sample of a study of T cells in Graves' hyperthyroidism and ophthalmopathy. TCRdb itself ran the multiplex PCR reads through MiXCR, one entry per CDR3 protein. The data show some 550,000 distinct CDR3 sequences, less than 25% seen once. Sequenced material: blood. The receptors here all came from a young man with Graves' hyperthyroidism. Each CDR3 is given with its conserved first and last residue. Each record gives: J gene, D gene, clone size, V gene, CDR3 protein, CDR3 DNA. The D gene is left open where the match is weak. Expanded clones get a size class; other rows say once, few or many, or leave the size out.

TRBJ2-7	NA	many	TRBV11-2	CASSKTVGPGTYEQYF	TGTGCCAGCAGTAAAACGGTCGGCCCGGGTACCTACGAGCAGTACTTC
TRBJ1-2	NA	NA	TRBV2	CASRVQGYGYTF	TGTGCCAGCCGGGTCCAGGGCTATGGCTACACCTTC
TRBJ1-5	NA	many	TRBV6-5	CASSLQDLYSNQPQHF	TGTGCCAGCAGTTTACAGGATCTGTATAGCAATCAGCCCCAGCATTTT
TRBJ2-2	NA	many	TRBV2	CASKITGELFF	TGTGCCAGCAAGATCACCGGGGAGCTGTTTTTT
TRBJ1-2	TRBD1	many	TRBV5-1	CASRRQGSYGYTF	TGCGCCAGCAGGCGACAGGGGAGCTATGGCTACACCTTC
TRBJ2-7	NA	many	TRBV12-3/TRBV12-4	CASASWGGYEQYF	TGTGCCAGCGCCTCGTGGGGCGGGTACGAGCAGTACTTC
TRBJ2-7	NA	many	TRBV28	CASSSSFGAGASYEQYF	TGTGCCAGCAGTTCCTCGTTTGGGGCAGGCGCATCCTACGAGCAGTACTTC
TRBJ2-5	TRBD1	NA	TRBV5-6	CASSPGTVLGETQYF	TGTGCCAGCAGCCCCGGGACAGTCTTGGGGGAGACCCAGTACTTC
TRBJ2-4	TRBD2	few	TRBV2	CASSNRLAGSKNIQYF	TGTGCCAGCAGCAATAGACTAGCGGGGTCCAAAAACATTCAGTACTTC
TRBJ2-2	NA	few	TRBV27	CASSVGGRPGELFF	TGTGCCAGTTCGGTAGGGGGGAGGCCCGGGGAGCTGTTTTTT
TRBJ2-7	NA	few	TRBV20-1	CSARNWAEPPYEQYF	TGCAGTGCTAGAAATTGGGCCGAACCCCCCTACGAGCAGTACTTC
TRBJ1-2	NA	many	TRBV12-3/TRBV12-4	CASGGLGGGYTF	TGTGCCAGCGGGGGCCTGGGCGGCGGCTACACCTTC
TRBJ1-1	NA	many	TRBV28	CATQGPNTEAFF	TGTGCTACACAGGGTCCGAACACTGAAGCTTTCTTT
TRBJ1-5	TRBD1	few	TRBV19	CASSIADRGEQPQHF	TGTGCCAGTAGTATAGCGGACAGGGGAGAACAGCCCCAGCATTTT
TRBJ1-1	TRBD1	many	TRBV28	CASSSPGQEAFF	TGTGCCAGCAGTTCACCGGGACAGGAGGCTTTCTTT
TRBJ1-5	TRBD1	NA	TRBV6-1	CASSVDRGCNQPQHF	TGTGCCAGCAGCGTGGACAGGGGATGCAATCAGCCCCAGCATTTT
TRBJ2-5	NA	many	TRBV5-5	CATHWTAQRETQYF	TGTGCCACACACTGGACAGCCCAGCGAGAGACCCAGTACTTC
TRBJ1-5	NA	many	TRBV20-1	CSARSGTPNQPQHF	TGCAGTGCAAGATCCGGGACACCGAATCAGCCCCAGCATTTT
TRBJ1-1	NA	NA	TRBV11-2	CASSSPRQRNTEAFF	TGTGCCAGCAGCTCCCCCCGTCAACGAAACACTGAAGCTTTCTTT
TRBJ1-2	TRBD1	many	TRBV6-1	CASSRRGGNYGYTF	TGTGCCAGCAGTCGCAGGGGGGGCAACTATGGCTACACCTTC